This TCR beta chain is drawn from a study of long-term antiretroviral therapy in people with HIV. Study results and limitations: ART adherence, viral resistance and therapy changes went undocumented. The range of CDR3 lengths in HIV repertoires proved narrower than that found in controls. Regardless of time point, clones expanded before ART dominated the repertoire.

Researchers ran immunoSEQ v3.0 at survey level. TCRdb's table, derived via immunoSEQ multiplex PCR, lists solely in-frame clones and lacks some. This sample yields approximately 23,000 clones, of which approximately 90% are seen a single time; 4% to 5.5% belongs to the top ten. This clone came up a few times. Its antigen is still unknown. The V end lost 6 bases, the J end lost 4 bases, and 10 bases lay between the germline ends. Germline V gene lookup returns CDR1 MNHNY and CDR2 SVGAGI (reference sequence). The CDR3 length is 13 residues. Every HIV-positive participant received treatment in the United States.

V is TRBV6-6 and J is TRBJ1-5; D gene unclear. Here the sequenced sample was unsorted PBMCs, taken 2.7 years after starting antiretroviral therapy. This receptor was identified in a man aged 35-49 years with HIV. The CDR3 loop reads CASSPGPNQPQHF. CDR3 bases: TGTGCCAGCAGCCCCGGCCCTAATCAGCCCCAGCATTTT.